The rows below give T cell receptor beta chains drawn from one sample of a study of blood T cell repertoires in COVID-19. Repertoires were generated with immunoSEQ multiplex PCR, while TCRdb's copy carries only in-frame clones and drops some. Here the sample spans fewer than 6,000 clones, roughly 84% being singletons. Sequenced material: peripheral blood. These receptors all stem from an elderly woman with acute or convalescent COVID-19. The CDR3 runs from the conserved cysteine through the conserved F or W. Each record gives: J gene, CDR3 length, clone size, D gene, V gene, CDR3 protein, CDR3 DNA. A D gene is named only where the DNA matches it firmly. Clone size appears in some rows only: once, few, many, or a class for an expanded clone.

>TRBJ2-4|12|-|-|TRBV11-3
CASSLRSNIQYF
TGTGCCAGCAGCCTGCGGAGTAACATTCAGTACTTC
>TRBJ2-5|15|-|TRBD2|TRBV5-1
CASSSGGDTQETQYF
TGCGCCAGCAGCTCGGGGGGAGACACCCAAGAGACCCAGTACTTC
>TRBJ1-1|13|-|-|TRBV2
CASGVTANTEAFF
TGTGCCAGCGGAGTGACGGCGAACACTGAAGCTTTCTTT
>TRBJ2-5|11|-|-|TRBV20-1
CSAPIQETQYF
TGCAGTGCCCCCATTCAAGAGACCCAGTACTTC
>TRBJ2-5|13|-|-|TRBV12-3/TRBV12-4
CASRSTGQETQYF
TGTGCCAGCAGGTCAACAGGTCAAGAGACCCAGTACTTC
>TRBJ2-7|16|-|TRBD1|TRBV3-1/TRBV3-2
CASSRGTGGAVYEQYF
TGTGCCAGCAGCCGAGGGACAGGGGGCGCGGTATACGAGCAGTACTTC
>TRBJ1-2|15|-|TRBD1|TRBV7-9
CASSPLGDRATGYTF
TGTGCCAGCAGCCCTCTAGGGGACAGGGCCACGGGCTACACCTTC
>TRBJ1-1|14|-|-|TRBV10-3
CAITEGGVNTEAFF
TGTGCCATCACCGAAGGAGGGGTGAACACTGAAGCTTTCTTT
>TRBJ1-1|14|-|-|TRBV27
CASSSPGQPTEAFF
TGTGCCAGCAGTTCCCCCGGACAGCCCACTGAAGCTTTCTTT
>TRBJ1-1|13|-|-|TRBV5-1
CASGPSGPFEAFF
TGCGCCAGCGGGCCCAGTGGGCCTTTTGAAGCTTTCTTT
>TRBJ2-3|14|few|TRBD1|TRBV5-5
CASTYRGNTDTQYF
TGTGCCAGCACGTACAGGGGGAACACAGATACGCAGTATTTT
>TRBJ1-1|13|-|-|TRBV14
CASSQEDSVEAFF
TGTGCCAGCAGCCAGGAGGACAGCGTAGAAGCTTTCTTT
>TRBJ1-1|18|-|TRBD1|TRBV7-6
CASSLEPGGPYGNTEAFF
TGTGCCAGCAGCCTGGAGCCAGGGGGGCCCTATGGGAACACTGAAGCTTTCTTT
>TRBJ2-3|17|-|-|TRBV13
CASSSIKDLRLQDTQYF
TGTGCCAGCAGCTCAATTAAGGACTTACGGCTTCAGGATACGCAGTATTTT
>TRBJ2-3|15|-|TRBD1|TRBV4-1
CASSLRDRVTDTQYF
TGCGCCAGCAGCCTCCGGGACAGGGTCACAGATACGCAGTATTTT
>TRBJ1-1|13|once|-|TRBV11-2
CASSLAQAVEAFF
TGTGCCAGCAGCTTAGCACAGGCGGTTGAAGCTTTCTTT
>TRBJ2-3|14|-|TRBD2|TRBV15
CATSRVPLADTQYF
TGTGCCACCAGCAGAGTCCCACTAGCGGATACGCAGTATTTT
>TRBJ1-5|14|once|-|TRBV7-2
CASSLEGGNQPQHF
TGTGCCAGCAGCTTAGAGGGCGGGAATCAGCCCCAGCATTTT
>TRBJ1-1|15|-|TRBD1|TRBV7-2
CASSFRTGVDTEAFF
TGTGCCAGCAGCTTTAGGACAGGGGTCGACACTGAAGCTTTCTTT
>TRBJ2-3|16|-|-|TRBV5-1
CASSPRASDSTDTQYF
TGCGCCAGCAGCCCGCGGGCCTCTGATAGCACAGATACGCAGTATTTT
>TRBJ2-2|18|-|-|TRBV5-1
CASSLAEGTKVSTGELFF
TGCGCCAGCAGCTTGGCGGAGGGGACGAAAGTCTCCACCGGGGAGCTGTTTTTT
>TRBJ2-5|17|-|TRBD2|TRBV3-1/TRBV3-2
CASSQDFGRGGLVTQYF
TGTGCCAGCAGCCAAGATTTCGGGCGGGGGGGCCTCGTGACCCAGTACTTC
>TRBJ1-4|14|-|-|TRBV5-1
CASSVEGVGEKLFF
TGCGCCAGCAGTGTCGAGGGCGTGGGTGAAAAACTGTTTTTT
>TRBJ2-7|13|-|-|TRBV7-8
CASSLARGYEQYF
TGTGCCAGCAGCTTAGCGCGGGGATACGAGCAGTACTTC
>TRBJ2-3|15|once|TRBD2|TRBV30
CAWSVGLADTDTQYF
TGTGCCTGGAGTGTAGGACTAGCGGACACAGATACGCAGTATTTT
>TRBJ1-3|17|-|-|TRBV9
CASSSTVQRESGNTIYF
TGTGCCAGCAGCTCAACGGTACAGCGGGAGTCTGGAAACACCATATATTTT
>TRBJ1-2|11|-|-|TRBV20-1
CSAGTSRGYTF
TGCAGTGCTGGGACATCCAGGGGCTACACCTTC
>TRBJ1-4|17|once|TRBD1|TRBV18
CASSPYSDGTGSEKLFF
TGTGCCAGCTCACCATACTCCGACGGGACAGGATCTGAAAAACTGTTTTTT
>TRBJ2-1|14|-|TRBD2|TRBV4-2
CASSQDDGRGEQFF
TGTGCCAGCAGCCAAGATGACGGGCGGGGGGAGCAGTTCTTC
>TRBJ2-1|16|-|TRBD1|TRBV24-1
CATGTGKHVSRDEQFF
TGTGCCACCGGGACAGGGAAACACGTTTCAAGGGATGAGCAGTTCTTC
>TRBJ1-5|17|-|TRBD1|TRBV27
CASSTLDRGRGNQPQHF
TGTGCCAGCAGTACTCTGGACAGGGGGCGAGGCAATCAGCCCCAGCATTTT
>TRBJ1-6|15|-|TRBD1|TRBV5-1
CASSSTGGVNSPLHF
TGCGCCAGCAGCTCCACAGGGGGGGTTAATTCACCCCTCCACTTT
>TRBJ2-1|14|-|-|TRBV24-1
CATSAAGSDNEQFF
TGTGCCACCAGTGCGGCGGGTAGTGACAATGAGCAGTTCTTC
>TRBJ1-2|15|few|TRBD1|TRBV5-1
CASSLGTGQVYGYTF
TGCGCCAGCAGCCTAGGGACAGGTCAAGTGTATGGCTACACCTTC
>TRBJ1-2|12|-|-|TRBV19
CASSRRAYGYTF
TGTGCCAGTAGTCGCAGGGCTTATGGCTACACCTTC
>TRBJ1-5|16|-|TRBD1|TRBV28
CASSSLRQGTNQPQHF
TGTGCCAGCAGTTCATTACGACAGGGTACCAATCAGCCCCAGCATTTT
>TRBJ2-5|13|-|-|TRBV7-2
CASSRGGEETQYF
TGTGCCAGCAGCAGGGGGGGAGAAGAGACCCAGTACTTC
>TRBJ1-4|15|-|TRBD1|TRBV4-1
CASSLWTGVNEKLFF
TGCGCCAGCAGCCTATGGACAGGAGTTAATGAAAAACTGTTTTTT
>TRBJ2-7|15|-|-|TRBV5-6
CASSLGRGYTYEQYF
TGTGCCAGCAGCTTAGGTAGGGGTTACACCTACGAGCAGTACTTC
>TRBJ2-3|13|once|TRBD2|TRBV28
CASGGGRTDTQYF
TGTGCCAGCGGCGGGGGACGCACAGATACGCAGTATTTT
>TRBJ2-5|13|once|-|TRBV11-2
CASSRWGEETQYF
TGTGCCAGCAGCAGGTGGGGCGAGGAGACCCAGTACTTC
>TRBJ1-2|16|-|-|TRBV5-1
CASSLEGSQSNYGYTF
TGCGCCAGCAGCTTGGAAGGTAGCCAGAGCAACTATGGCTACACCTTC